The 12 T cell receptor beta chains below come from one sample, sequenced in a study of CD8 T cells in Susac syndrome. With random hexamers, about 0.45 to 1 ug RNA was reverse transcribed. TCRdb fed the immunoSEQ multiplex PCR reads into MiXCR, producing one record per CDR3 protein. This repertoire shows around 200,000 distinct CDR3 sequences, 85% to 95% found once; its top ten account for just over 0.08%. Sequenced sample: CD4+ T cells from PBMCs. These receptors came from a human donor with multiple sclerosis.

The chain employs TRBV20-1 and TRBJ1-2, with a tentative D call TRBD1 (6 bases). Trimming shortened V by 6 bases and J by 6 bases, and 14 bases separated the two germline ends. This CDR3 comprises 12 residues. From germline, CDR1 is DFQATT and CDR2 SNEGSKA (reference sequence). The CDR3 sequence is CSARTATHGYTF. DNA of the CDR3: TGCAGTGCAAGGACAGCGACCCATGGCTACACCTTC.

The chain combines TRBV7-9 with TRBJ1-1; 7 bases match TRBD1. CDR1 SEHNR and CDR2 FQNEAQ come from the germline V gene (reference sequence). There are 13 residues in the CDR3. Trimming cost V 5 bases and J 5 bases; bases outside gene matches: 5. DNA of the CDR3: TGTGCCAGCAGCCCCCGACAGGGAACTGAAGCTTTCTTT. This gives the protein CASSPRQGTEAFF.

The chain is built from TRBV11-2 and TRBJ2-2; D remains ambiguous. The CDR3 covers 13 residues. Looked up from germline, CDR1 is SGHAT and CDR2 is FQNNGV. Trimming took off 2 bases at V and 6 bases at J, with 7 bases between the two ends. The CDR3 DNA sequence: TGTGCCAGCAGCTTATTGCGAGCCGGGGAGCTGTTTTTT. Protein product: CASSLLRAGELFF.

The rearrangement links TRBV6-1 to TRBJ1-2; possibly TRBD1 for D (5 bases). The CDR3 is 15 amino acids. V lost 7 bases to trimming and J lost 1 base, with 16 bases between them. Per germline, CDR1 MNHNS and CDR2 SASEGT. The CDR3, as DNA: TGTGCCAGCACCAAAAGGGGTGACAGTAACTATGGCTACACCTTC. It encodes CASTKRGDSNYGYTF.

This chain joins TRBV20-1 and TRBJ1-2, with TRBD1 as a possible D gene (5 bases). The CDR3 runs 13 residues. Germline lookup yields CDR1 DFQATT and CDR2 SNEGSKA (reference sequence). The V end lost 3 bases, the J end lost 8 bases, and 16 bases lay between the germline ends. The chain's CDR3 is CSARPLGPEGYTF. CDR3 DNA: TGCAGTGCTAGGCCGTTGGGACCAGAGGGCTACACCTTC.

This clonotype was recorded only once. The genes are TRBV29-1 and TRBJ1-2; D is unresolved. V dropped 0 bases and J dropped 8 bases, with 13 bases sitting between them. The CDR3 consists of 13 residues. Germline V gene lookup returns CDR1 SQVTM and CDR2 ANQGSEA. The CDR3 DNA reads TGCAGCGTTGAAGACCGACACAGTGAGGGCTACACCTTC. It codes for CSVEDRHSEGYTF.

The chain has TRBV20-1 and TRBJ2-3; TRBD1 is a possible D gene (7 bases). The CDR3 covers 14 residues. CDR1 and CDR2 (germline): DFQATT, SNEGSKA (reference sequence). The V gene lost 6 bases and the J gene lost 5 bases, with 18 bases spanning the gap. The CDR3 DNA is TGCAGTGCCGCAGGGGGACTCCGGGTAGATACGCAGTATTTT. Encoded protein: CSAAGGLRVDTQYF.

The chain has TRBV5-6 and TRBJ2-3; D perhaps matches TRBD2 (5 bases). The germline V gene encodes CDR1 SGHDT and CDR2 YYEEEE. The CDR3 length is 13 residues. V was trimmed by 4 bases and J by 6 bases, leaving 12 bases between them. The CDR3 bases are TGTGCCAGCAGCGATGGCGGGTTGGATACGCAGTATTTT. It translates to CASSDGGLDTQYF.

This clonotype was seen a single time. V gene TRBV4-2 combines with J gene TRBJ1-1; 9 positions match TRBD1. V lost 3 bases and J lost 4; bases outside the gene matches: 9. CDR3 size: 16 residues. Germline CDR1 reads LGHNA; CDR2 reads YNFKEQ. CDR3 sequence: CASSQHPGQGGTEAFF. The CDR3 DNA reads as TGTGCCAGCAGCCAGCATCCGGGACAGGGAGGCACTGAAGCTTTCTTT.

This chain's CDR3 is CAWRPTGTANSPLHF. CDR3 sequence (DNA): TGTGCCTGGAGGCCAACCGGGACAGCCAATTCACCCCTCCACTTT. The rearrangement joins TRBV30 to TRBJ1-6, with 7 bases matching TRBD1. Trimming took 3 bases from V and 7 from J; bases not matched to a gene: 9. Germline loops: CDR1 GTSNPN, CDR2 SVGIG (reference sequence). CDR3 length: 15 residues.

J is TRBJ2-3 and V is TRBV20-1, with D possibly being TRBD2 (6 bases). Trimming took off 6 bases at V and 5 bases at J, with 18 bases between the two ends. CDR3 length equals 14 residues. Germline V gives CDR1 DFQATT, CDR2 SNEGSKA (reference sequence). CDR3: CSALPPDGGDTQYF. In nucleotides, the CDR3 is TGCAGTGCCCTCCCACCCGACGGGGGAGATACGCAGTATTTT.

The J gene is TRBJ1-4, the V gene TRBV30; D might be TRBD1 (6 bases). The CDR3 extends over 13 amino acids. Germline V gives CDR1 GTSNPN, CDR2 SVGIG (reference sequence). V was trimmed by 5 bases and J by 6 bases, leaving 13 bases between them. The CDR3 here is CAWSAGDYEKLFF. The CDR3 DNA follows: TGTGCCTGGTCTGCAGGGGATTATGAAAAACTGTTTTTT.